Shown below are 27 T cell receptor beta chains from a single sample sequenced in a study of shared clonotypes between healthy human individuals. Produced via immunoSEQ multiplex PCR; TCRdb's table is partial and in-frame only. The table has approximately 1,500,000 clones, around 97% seen once. Sequenced: naive CD4+ T cells sorted from blood. The subset was: CD45RA+ positively selected. The source of these receptors is a man aged 25-45 years in good health.

This clone was detected only once. The chain is built from TRBV6-1 and TRBJ1-2, with D possibly TRBD1 on 5 matching bases. The CDR3 totals 15 residues. Germline V gene lookup returns CDR1 MNHNS and CDR2 SASEGT. Trimming shortened V by 4 bases and J by 3 bases, and 15 bases separated the two germline ends. The CDR3: CASSGAGRLDYGYTF. CDR3 sequence (DNA): TGTGCCAGCAGTGGAGCAGGGCGACTAGACTATGGCTACACCTTC.

J is TRBJ2-7 and V is TRBV6-5, with D possibly matching TRBD2 (6 bases). The germline V gene has CDR1 MNHEY and CDR2 SVGAGI. The CDR3 is 14 amino acids. V was clipped by 6 bases and J by 0 bases, with 12 bases between them. The CDR3 is CASSGTFLSYEQYF. In DNA form, the CDR3 reads TGTGCCAGCAGCGGGACTTTCCTCTCCTACGAGCAGTACTTC.

CDR3 amino acids: CASSIELGNTIYF. Written as DNA, the CDR3 is TGTGCCAGTAGTATCGAACTAGGAAACACCATATATTTT. The gene calls are TRBV19 and TRBJ1-3, with D hard to call. The V gene lost 3 bases and the J gene lost 4 bases, with 7 bases spanning the gap. The germline V gene encodes CDR1 LNHDA and CDR2 SQIVND (reference sequence). This CDR3 spans 13 amino acids.

This chain links TRBV28 with TRBJ2-2; TRBD2 is a possible D gene (5 bases). The V gene's germline CDR1 is MDHEN and CDR2 SYDVKM. The length of the CDR3 is 12 residues. Trimming cost V 7 bases and J 7 bases, with 10 bases left between them. The CDR3 region is CASTDLGGELFF. The CDR3 DNA reads as TGTGCCAGCACGGACTTGGGCGGGGAGCTGTTTTTT.

J is TRBJ1-1 and V is TRBV19; 8 bases are a match to TRBD1. The ends lost 6 bases at V and 4 bases at J; junction bases unmatched: 13. CDR1 LNHDA and CDR2 SQIVND come from the germline V gene (reference sequence). This CDR3 region has 16 residues. As DNA, the CDR3 is TGTGCCAGTAGAGCCGGGGGCAGGGGGCCGGCCACTGAAGCTTTCTTT. Translation: CASRAGGRGPATEAFF.

This clone appeared a single time. The V call is TRBV2, the J call TRBJ2-1, with 7 bases that match TRBD2. The ends lost 8 bases at V and 7 bases at J; junction bases unmatched: 17. This CDR3 has 16 amino acids. The germline CDR1 and CDR2 sequences are SNHLY and FYNNEI. The CDR3 reads CASPEGYGGRSNEQFF. The CDR3 nucleotides are TGTGCCAGCCCAGAAGGCTACGGCGGGAGAAGTAATGAGCAGTTCTTC.

The V call is TRBV15, the J call TRBJ1-1, with 7 bases aligning to TRBD1. The CDR3 spans 21 residues. J gave up 5 bases and V 0 bases, and 24 bases lay outside the gene matches. Per germline, CDR1 LNHNV and CDR2 YYDKDF (reference sequence). The CDR3, as DNA: TGTGCCACCAGCAGAGATCCTTGGGATCAGACAGGGCAACTAGGGGGGACTGAAGCTTTCTTT. Translated, it gives CATSRDPWDQTGQLGGTEAFF. The full variable domain, rest sourced from reference TRBV15 and TRBJ1-1, is DAMVIQNPRYQVTQFGKPVTLSCSQTLNHNVMYWYQQKSSQAPKLLFHYYDKDFNNEADTPDNFQSRRPNTSFCFLDIRSPGLGDTAMYLCATSRDPWDQTGQLGGTEAFFGQGTRLTVV.

V is TRBV5-5 and J is TRBJ2-7; no reliable D call. Germline V CDR1 and CDR2: SGHKS, YYEKEE (reference sequence). Trimming shortened V by 1 base and J by 0 bases, and 8 bases separated the two germline ends. The CDR3 runs to 14 residues. CDR3 in DNA: TGTGCCAGCAGCTTGTCGGCGAACTCCTACGAGCAGTACTTC. Its protein is CASSLSANSYEQYF.

The chain is built from TRBV9 and TRBJ1-3; D perhaps matches TRBD1 (5 bases). The CDR3 loop spans 19 amino acids. V was clipped by 4 bases and J by 6 bases, with 29 bases between them. Germline V gene data show CDR1 as SGDLS and CDR2 as YYNGEE. The CDR3 bases are TGTGCCAGCAGCCCGGAACGGGTTGATAGGGGAATCTTTGAAAACACCATATATTTT. Translating it yields CASSPERVDRGIFENTIYF.

The V call is TRBV5-4, the J call TRBJ1-2; the D gene is possibly TRBD1 (6 bases). This CDR3 is built from 13 residues. The germline V gene encodes CDR1 SGHNT and CDR2 YYREEE (reference sequence). The V end was cut by 5 bases, the J end by 8 bases, with 16 bases between. This CDR3 is CASRSKGERGYTF. The CDR3 DNA follows: TGTGCCAGCAGATCAAAGGGGGAAAGGGGCTACACCTTC. Looking up the rest from reference TRBV5-4 and TRBJ1-2 gives the full variable domain: ETGVTQSPTHLIKTRGQQVTLRCSSQSGHNTVSWYQQALGQGPQFIFQYYREEENGRGNFPPRFSGLQFPNYSSELNVNALELDDSALYLCASRSKGERGYTFGSGTRLTVV.

The rearrangement links TRBV10-3 to TRBJ1-2, with D maybe TRBD1 (5 bases). Per germline, CDR1 ENHRY and CDR2 SYGVKD. The V end was cut by 1 base, the J end by 2 bases, with 14 bases between. The CDR3 is 16 residues long. CDR3 nucleotides: TGTGCCATCAGTGAGTGGGGACCTGGGGCGAACTATGGCTACACCTTC. This translates into CAISEWGPGANYGYTF.

CDR3 DNA: TGTGCCAGCAGCCAAGATCGGGATTTTCCCTACGAGCAGTACTTC. Amino acids: CASSQDRDFPYEQYF. The chain recombines TRBV14 with TRBJ2-7; tentatively, D is TRBD2 (5 bases). V lost 0 bases and J 2 bases, leaving 11 bases between the germline ends. The CDR3 length is 15 residues. Germline V CDR1 and CDR2: SGHDN, FVKESK.

This chain uses TRBV5-4 with TRBJ2-1; D may match TRBD1 or TRBD2 (5 bases each). Germline CDR1 SGHNT, CDR2 YYREEE (reference sequence). The CDR3 is 16 residues long. Deletions cut 3 bases from V and 4 bases from J, with 17 bases between. The CDR3 nucleotides are TGTGCCAGCAGCTCGCGCGCCGGGACGACATACAATGAGCAGTTCTTC. Amino acid sequence: CASSSRAGTTYNEQFF.

J is TRBJ2-5 and V is TRBV6-1; D possibly corresponds to TRBD1 (6 bases). Germline CDR1 and CDR2: MNHNS and SASEGT. CDR3 length: 12 residues. The V gene lost 8 bases and the J gene lost 5 bases, with 12 bases spanning the gap. CDR3: CASAGASETQYF. DNA for the CDR3: TGTGCCAGCGCAGGGGCCAGTGAGACCCAGTACTTC.

This chain uses TRBV11-3 with TRBJ2-1; tentatively, D is TRBD1 or TRBD2 (6 bases each). This CDR3 comprises 15 residues. V lost 5 bases and J 4 bases, leaving 15 bases between the germline ends. Germline-derived CDR1 and CDR2 are SGHNT and YENEEA. CDR3: CASSPRGSGYNEQFF. CDR3 nucleotide sequence: TGTGCCAGCAGCCCTAGGGGGAGCGGGTACAATGAGCAGTTCTTC.

The chain links TRBV5-1 to TRBJ2-5; weak D call: TRBD1 (6 bases). The CDR3 extends over 15 amino acids. Germline lookup yields CDR1 SGHRS and CDR2 YFSETQ. The germline V and J ends were trimmed by 3 bases and 3 bases, with 15 bases remaining between them. The CDR3 spells CASSSQGSREETQYF. CDR3 nucleotides: TGCGCCAGCAGCTCACAGGGATCCCGGGAAGAGACCCAGTACTTC.

Written as DNA, the CDR3 is TGTGCCAGCAGCTTGGACCAGGGAATCCTAAGGGAGCAGTACTTC. Residues: CASSLDQGILREQYF. The chain has TRBV5-4 and TRBJ2-7; maybe TRBD1 (5 bases). The CDR3 extends over 15 amino acids. Trimming pared 0 bases from V and 7 bases from J, leaving 17 bases between. Germline CDR1 SGHNT, CDR2 YYREEE (reference sequence). The full variable domain, its missing parts supplied by reference TRBV5-4 and TRBJ2-7, is ETGVTQSPTHLIKTRGQQVTLRCSSQSGHNTVSWYQQALGQGPQFIFQYYREEENGRGNFPPRFSGLQFPNYSSELNVNALELDDSALYLCASSLDQGILREQYFGPGTRLTVT.

This clone was counted a single time. This rearrangement joins TRBV7-3 to TRBJ1-1; TRBD1 matches at 8 bases. Germline CDR1 is SGHTA and CDR2 is FQGTGA. The CDR3 consists of 13 residues. V gave up 4 bases and J gave up 4 bases; unmatched junction bases: 2. The DNA for the CDR3 is TGTGCCAGCAGCTACGACAGGGGCACTGAAGCTTTCTTT. It specifies CASSYDRGTEAFF.

Turning to this clone: The sample holds other DNA sequences that translate to the same CDR3. V gene TRBV7-2 combines with J gene TRBJ2-1, with a tentative D call TRBD2 (5 bases). Germline CDR1 SGHTA, CDR2 FQGNSA. The V end was cut by 3 bases, the J end by 4 bases, with 7 bases between. The CDR3 contains 13 residues. CDR3 nucleotides: TGTGCCAGCAGCTTGACGGGATACAATGAGCAGTTCTTC. Amino acids: CASSLTGYNEQFF.

The rearrangement links TRBV19 to TRBJ2-3; TRBD2 agrees at 8 bases. V dropped 0 bases and J dropped 4; count of bases not matched to a gene: 9. Germline CDR1 LNHDA, CDR2 SQIVND (reference sequence). The CDR3 is 17 amino acids. The DNA for the CDR3 is TGTGCCAGTAGTATAGACCTTAGCGGGATATTCCCAGATACGCAGTATTTT. Protein product: CASSIDLSGIFPDTQYF.

As to this clone: The germline gene is not matched at one end of the junction; a read error may be the cause. This rearrangement joins TRBV6-1 to TRBJ2-1; the match to TRBD1 covers 10 bases. The CDR3 loop spans 13 amino acids. The germline CDR1 and CDR2 sequences are MNHNS and SASEGT. As DNA, the CDR3 is TGTGCCAGCAGTGAAGGCCCCGGGACAGGGGTACTCTTC. Amino acids: CASSEGPGTGVLF.

V is TRBV18 and J is TRBJ2-2; D uncertain. The CDR3 sequence is 11 residues long. Trimming pared 4 bases from V and 7 bases from J, leaving 4 bases between. CDR1 and CDR2 (germline): KGHSH, LQKENI. DNA of the CDR3: TGTGCCAGCTCACTAAACGGGGAGCTGTTTTTT. Its translation: CASSLNGELFF.

The CDR3: CASSLDYEGRPPPHEQYF. The CDR3 region has the DNA TGTGCCAGCAGCTTAGATTACGAGGGACGCCCCCCGCCGCACGAGCAGTACTTC. This chain connects TRBV11-2 to TRBJ2-7, with D tentatively TRBD1 or TRBD2 (5 bases each). Per germline, CDR1 SGHAT and CDR2 FQNNGV. Trimming stripped 0 bases from V and 5 bases from J, with 23 bases between. CDR3 length: 18 residues.

V usage is TRBV5-1 and J usage is TRBJ2-7; possible D gene TRBD1, 6 bases. This CDR3 region has 16 residues. Trimming removed 4 bases from V and 3 bases from J, with 20 bases in between. Germline V lookup: CDR1 SGHRS, CDR2 YFSETQ. The CDR3 nucleotides read TGCGCCAGCAGCCCTCTGACGGGACAATATCGCTACGAGCAGTACTTC. Translation gives CASSPLTGQYRYEQYF.

The rearrangement uses TRBV6-5 and TRBJ2-1, with 11 bases that match TRBD2. Germline V gene lookup returns CDR1 MNHEY and CDR2 SVGAGI. J lost 3 bases, V lost 6 bases, and 1 base had no gene match. The CDR3 runs to 14 residues. The CDR3 region is CASRGLAGYNEQFF. The CDR3 region has the DNA TGTGCCAGCAGAGGACTAGCGGGCTACAATGAGCAGTTCTTC.

The gene calls are TRBV28 and TRBJ2-7; D not certain. The CDR3 totals 12 residues. Trimming left V 5 bases short and J 3 bases short, with 8 bases between. CDR1 MDHEN and CDR2 SYDVKM come from the germline V gene. The CDR3 DNA reads TGTGCCAGCAGTCCACAGAACTACGAGCAGTACTTC. This translates into CASSPQNYEQYF.

The CDR3 reads CASSFIQGAITDGYTF. The DNA for the CDR3 is TGTGCCAGCAGCTTTATCCAGGGGGCCATAACAGATGGCTACACCTTC. The chain combines TRBV7-2 with TRBJ1-2, with TRBD1 matching over 8 bases. This CDR3 has 16 amino acids. The V gene's germline CDR1 is SGHTA and CDR2 FQGNSA. The V gene end was trimmed by 3 bases and the J gene end by 6 bases; junction bases not matched to a gene: 12.